The 29 T cell receptor beta chains reported below all come from one sample, sequenced in a study of blood T cell repertoires in COVID-19. The protocol was immunoSEQ multiplex PCR, while the TCRdb copy is restricted to in-frame clones and leaves out a portion. The data hold about 240,000 clones, with approximately 86% observed a single time. Sequenced input: PBMCs or T cells enriched from blood (not recorded which). Receptors originate from a woman in her thirties or forties with acute COVID-19.

The chain is built from TRBV19 and TRBJ2-7; the match to TRBD2 covers 13 bases. V lost 5 bases, J lost 6 bases, and 7 bases stayed unmatched. The CDR3 loop spans 15 amino acids. The germline V gene has CDR1 LNHDA and CDR2 SQIVND (reference sequence). CDR3 DNA sequence: TGTGCCAGTAGTCCACTAGCGGGAGGGCTTGGCGAGCAGTACTTC. It is translated as CASSPLAGGLGEQYF.

V is TRBV28 and J is TRBJ1-6; D gene uncertain. Germline values: CDR1 MDHEN, CDR2 SYDVKM. V lost 0 bases, J lost 7 bases, and 10 bases lay in between. CDR3 length: 15 residues. The CDR3 DNA reads as TGTGCCAGCAGTTTATGGAGAAGGAGGAATTCACCCCTCCACTTT. Translating it yields CASSLWRRRNSPLHF.

The J gene is TRBJ2-7, the V gene TRBV4-1; 7 bases are shared with TRBD2. The V gene end was trimmed by 1 base and the J gene end by 3 bases; junction bases not matched to a gene: 3. The germline V gene has CDR1 MGHRA and CDR2 YSYEKL. There are 14 residues in the CDR3. The CDR3 region has the DNA TGCGCCAGCAGCCAAGTAGCGGGTATCTACGAGCAGTACTTC. Amino acids: CASSQVAGIYEQYF.

The rearrangement joins TRBV5-1 to TRBJ1-2, with TRBD1 as a possible D gene (5 bases). The CDR3 contains 15 residues. Germline assignment: CDR1 SGHRS and CDR2 YFSETQ. V gave up 0 bases and J gave up 3 bases, with 12 bases separating them. The CDR3 coding sequence is TGCGCCAGCAGCTTGGCGGGGGACGCCTACTATGGCTACACCTTC. It is translated as CASSLAGDAYYGYTF. Full variable domain (remainder filled in from reference TRBV5-1 and TRBJ1-2): KAGVTQTPRYLIKTRGQQVTLSCSPISGHRSVSWYQQTPGQGLQFLFEYFSETQRNKGNFPGRFSGRQFSNSRSEMNVSTLELGDSALYLCASSLAGDAYYGYTFGSGTRLTVV.

The J gene is TRBJ1-1, the V gene TRBV28, with 7 bases aligning to TRBD1. The CDR3 spans 15 residues. With V trimmed by 7 bases and J by 4 bases, 12 bases remained unmatched. Germline V gene data show CDR1 as MDHEN and CDR2 as SYDVKM. CDR3 in amino acids: CASTSPGAGGTEAFF. CDR3 DNA sequence: TGTGCCAGCACCTCCCCCGGGGCAGGGGGCACTGAAGCTTTCTTT.

This chain links TRBV24-1 with TRBJ2-1; 8 nucleotides agree with TRBD2. The V segment lost 4 bases and the J segment 4 bases; nucleotides outside the gene matches: 8. Germline V gene lookup returns CDR1 KGHDR and CDR2 SFDVKD. This CDR3 spans 16 amino acids. CDR3 sequence (DNA): TGTGCCACCAGTGACCAGAGCGGGAGCAAATACAATGAGCAGTTCTTC. It codes for CATSDQSGSKYNEQFF.

The rearrangement links TRBV3-1 (or the pseudogene TRBV3-2) to TRBJ2-7; 16 bases agree with TRBD2. The CDR3 runs 18 residues. V trimming: 0 bases; J trimming: 3 bases; junction bases outside the gene matches: 5. Germline CDR1 LGHDT, CDR2 YNNKEL (reference sequence). The CDR3 sequence is CASSQEGLAGGLGYEQYF. Written as DNA, the CDR3 is TGTGCCAGCAGCCAAGAGGGACTAGCGGGAGGGCTAGGCTACGAGCAGTACTTC.

Only one count was recorded for this clone. This sequence joins TRBV6-5 and TRBJ1-5; unclear D gene. V shed 10 bases and J shed 1 base, with 8 bases lying between them. Germline loops: CDR1 MNHEY, CDR2 SVGAGI. This CDR3 region has 12 residues. The CDR3 region is CAIAGSNQPQHF. The CDR3 DNA sequence: TGTGCCATCGCAGGAAGCAATCAGCCCCAGCATTTT.

The chain recombines TRBV10-3 with TRBJ2-7; 11 bases are a match to TRBD2. V trimming: 3 bases; J trimming: 4 bases; junction bases outside the gene matches: 5. The CDR3 is 15 residues long. Looked up from germline, CDR1 is ENHRY and CDR2 is SYGVKD. DNA for the CDR3: TGTGCCATCAGTGATAGCGGGAGGGTGGCTTACGAGCAGTACTTC. It codes for CAISDSGRVAYEQYF.

The rearrangement links TRBV21-1 to TRBJ2-5; TRBD2, the D gene given by the table, was not confirmed from the DNA. TRBV21-1 is a listed pseudogene. This CDR3 is 12 amino acids long. The CDR3 region has the DNA TGTGCCAGCAGCAAAGTAGGGGGACTAGCTCACTTC. Translating it yields CASSKVGGLAHF.

This clone was observed a single time. CDR3 in amino acids: CASSIRGMHQPQHF. The DNA for the CDR3 is TGTGCCAGTAGTATAAGAGGGATGCATCAGCCCCAGCATTTT. J is TRBJ1-5 and V is TRBV19; no clear D. The germline V gene has CDR1 LNHDA and CDR2 SQIVND (reference sequence). CDR3 length: 14 residues. Trimming left V 2 bases short and J 5 bases short, with 10 bases between.

This chain's CDR3 is CASSVGGTGSYEQYF. The CDR3 region has the DNA TGTGCCAGCAGCGTAGGTGGGACAGGGTCCTACGAGCAGTACTTC. The V call is TRBV9, the J call TRBJ2-7, with 9 bases fitting TRBD1. CDR1 and CDR2 from the germline V gene are SGDLS and YYNGEE. Unmatched junction bases numbered 2, after V lost 0 bases and J lost 1 base. The CDR3 has 15 amino acids.

A few counts support this clone. The sample holds other DNA sequences that translate to the same CDR3. The chain couples TRBV27 to TRBJ1-1, with a possible D match to TRBD1 (6 bases). V was pared by 3 bases and J by 4 bases, with 9 bases between. The CDR3 totals 13 residues. The germline V gene encodes CDR1 MNHEY and CDR2 SMNVEV (reference sequence). This CDR3 reads CASSLTGSTEAFF. DNA of the CDR3: TGTGCCAGCAGTTTGACAGGCTCCACTGAAGCTTTCTTT.

The chain uses TRBV7-9 and TRBJ2-7; 8 bases map to TRBD1. The junction had 5 bases not matched to a gene; V was cut back by 5 bases and J by 2 bases. CDR3 length: 14 amino acids. Germline CDR1 and CDR2: SEHNR and FQNEAQ (reference sequence). The CDR3 coding sequence is TGTGCCAGCAGCCCGGGACAGGTGGCCTACGAGCAGTACTTC. This gives the protein CASSPGQVAYEQYF.

The CDR3 DNA follows: TGCGCCAGCAGCTTTGGCCAGGGGAACACCGGGGAGCTGTTTTTT. This encodes CASSFGQGNTGELFF. The genes are TRBV5-1 and TRBJ2-2, with D possibly matching TRBD1 (5 bases). CDR3 length: 15 amino acids. Germline V gene sequence: CDR1 SGHRS, CDR2 YFSETQ. V was cut by 2 bases and J by 1 base, with 9 bases left in between.

The CDR3 loop is CASSQPGGGYEQYF. The CDR3 DNA reads TGTGCCAGCAGCCAGCCCGGGGGGGGCTACGAGCAGTACTTC. The rearrangement joins TRBV4-2 to TRBJ2-7; 8 bases agree with TRBD2. V dropped 3 bases and J dropped 3; count of bases not matched to a gene: 4. Germline V lookup: CDR1 LGHNA, CDR2 YNFKEQ. The CDR3 is made up of 14 amino acids.

J is TRBJ1-2 and V is TRBV27, with a tentative D call TRBD1 (5 bases). CDR3 length: 14 residues. The germline gives CDR1 MNHEY, CDR2 SMNVEV (reference sequence). V lost 3 bases and J lost 3, with 11 bases in between. The CDR3 sequence is CASSLNRDYYGYTF. For the CDR3, the DNA is TGTGCCAGCAGTTTGAATAGGGACTACTATGGCTACACCTTC.

This clone appeared once. V is TRBV2 and J is TRBJ2-7; TRBD2 agrees at 15 bases. The CDR3 runs 19 residues. After removal of 6 bases from V and 6 bases from J, the junction contained 18 bases not matched to a gene. Germline CDR1 SNHLY, CDR2 FYNNEI. The CDR3 bases are TGTGCCAGCAGGCGTGATGGACTAGCGGGAGGGCGCCAAACCTCCGAGCAGTACTTC. Protein product: CASRRDGLAGGRQTSEQYF.

The rearrangement joins TRBV9 to TRBJ2-1; D perhaps matches TRBD1 (5 bases). CDR1 and CDR2 from the germline V gene are SGDLS and YYNGEE. Trimming took off 6 bases at V and 0 bases at J, with 13 bases between the two ends. The CDR3 runs to 15 residues. Here the CDR3 reads CASNLQGLSYNEQFF. CDR3 in DNA: TGTGCCAGCAACCTCCAGGGTCTCTCCTACAATGAGCAGTTCTTC.

The chain recombines TRBV5-1 with TRBJ1-1; 7 positions match TRBD1. The CDR3 consists of 14 residues. Germline CDR1 and CDR2: SGHRS and YFSETQ. V was pared by 3 bases and J by 8 bases, with 10 bases of the junction left unmatched. The CDR3 here is CASSSQGYAEEAFF. CDR3 bases: TGCGCCAGCAGCTCACAGGGGTACGCCGAAGAAGCTTTCTTT.

This clone is medium-sized within its sample. The rearrangement links TRBV19 to TRBJ2-2; no definite D call. Trimming took 11 bases from V and 3 from J, leaving 7 bases between them. The CDR3 covers 11 residues. Germline values: CDR1 LNHDA, CDR2 SQIVND (reference sequence). CDR3 loop: CAAEHTGELFF. In DNA form, the CDR3 reads TGTGCCGCGGAACACACCGGGGAGCTGTTTTTT.

This chain uses TRBV5-1 with TRBJ1-1; 10 nucleotides line up with TRBD1. This CDR3 contains 15 residues. J was trimmed by 5 bases and V by 4 bases; bases with no gene match: 8. CDR1 and CDR2 from the germline V gene are SGHRS and YFSETQ. This CDR3 is CASSQQGTGETEAFF. In DNA form, the CDR3 reads TGCGCCAGCAGCCAACAGGGGACAGGGGAAACTGAAGCTTTCTTT.

The chain joins TRBV10-2 to TRBJ1-1, with 7 bases fitting TRBD1. The V gene end was trimmed by 6 bases and the J gene end by 5 bases; junction bases not matched to a gene: 12. Germline V gene data show CDR1 as WSHSY and CDR2 as SAAADI. CDR3 length: 15 amino acids. This CDR3 is CASRDWDRGRTEAFF. The CDR3 DNA follows: TGCGCCAGCAGAGATTGGGACAGAGGGAGGACTGAAGCTTTCTTT.

The chain employs TRBV5-4 and TRBJ2-3; possibly TRBD1 for D (6 bases). Trimming removed 4 bases at V and 4 bases at J, with 10 bases between. This CDR3 comprises 13 residues. CDR1 and CDR2 (germline): SGHNT, YYREEE (reference sequence). The CDR3 loop is CASSETGPDTQYF. CDR3 sequence (DNA): TGTGCCAGCAGCGAAACAGGGCCAGATACGCAGTATTTT. Together with reference TRBV5-4 and TRBJ2-3, the CDR3 gives the full variable domain: ETGVTQSPTHLIKTRGQQVTLRCSSQSGHNTVSWYQQALGQGPQFIFQYYREEENGRGNFPPRFSGLQFPNYSSELNVNALELDDSALYLCASSETGPDTQYFGPGTRLTVL.

The chain uses TRBV6-5 and TRBJ1-3, with a possible D match to TRBD1 (6 bases). V was pared by 6 bases and J by 4 bases, with 13 bases between. The V gene's germline CDR1 is MNHEY and CDR2 SVGAGI. The length of the CDR3 is 14 residues. CDR3 protein: CASRLRTDGNTIYF. CDR3 bases: TGTGCCAGCAGACTCAGGACAGACGGAAACACCATATATTTT.

This sequence joins TRBV5-1 and TRBJ2-7, with TRBD1 matching 10 bases. CDR1 is SGHRS, CDR2 YFSETQ, per germline. CDR3 length equals 16 residues. V lost 3 bases to trimming and J lost 5 bases; unmatched junction nucleotides: 11. CDR3 sequence (DNA): TGCGCCAGCAGCTATTATCCCGGGACAGGGGTAAACGAGCAGTACTTC. This encodes CASSYYPGTGVNEQYF. Supplemented by reference TRBV5-1 and TRBJ2-7, the full variable domain reads KAGVTQTPRYLIKTRGQQVTLSCSPISGHRSVSWYQQTPGQGLQFLFEYFSETQRNKGNFPGRFSGRQFSNSRSEMNVSTLELGDSALYLCASSYYPGTGVNEQYFGPGTRLTVT.

This chain connects TRBV11-2 to TRBJ2-1; 12 bases line up with TRBD2. CDR3 length: 16 residues. Germline CDR1 is SGHAT and CDR2 is FQNNGV. Losses at the gene ends were 5 bases for V and 5 bases for J; bases not matched to a gene: 7. The CDR3 region is CASSPRTSGTDNEQFF. Written as DNA, the CDR3 is TGTGCCAGCAGCCCGAGGACTAGCGGGACTGACAATGAGCAGTTCTTC. The complete variable domain, with remaining parts taken from reference TRBV11-2 and TRBJ2-1, reads EAGVAQSPRYKIIEKRQSVAFWCNPISGHATLYWYQQILGQGPKLLIQFQNNGVVDDSQLPKDRFSAERLKGVDSTLKIQPAKLEDSAVYLCASSPRTSGTDNEQFFGPGTRLTVL.

The CDR3 DNA reads as TGCGCCAGCAGCGCGACTAGCGGGAGCTACAATGAGCAGTTCTTC. This gives the protein CASSATSGSYNEQFF. The V gene is TRBV10-2, the J gene TRBJ2-1, with TRBD2 matching 12 bases. V lost 6 bases, J lost 3 bases, and 3 bases stayed unmatched. This CDR3 spans 15 amino acids. CDR1 and CDR2 from the germline V gene are WSHSY and SAAADI.

This clone occurred a few times. At one end, the junction sequence differs from germline, possibly due to a read error. The rearrangement uses TRBV5-1 and TRBJ2-7; 9 bases agree with TRBD1. Germline V lookup: CDR1 SGHRS, CDR2 YFSETQ. CDR3 length equals 14 residues. CDR3 amino acids: CASSLASGTGLFAF. For the CDR3, the DNA is TGCGCCAGCAGCTTGGCCTCGGGGACAGGGTTGTTCGCCTTC. The entire variable domain, with the rest obtained from reference TRBV5-1 and TRBJ2-7, is as follows: KAGVTQTPRYLIKTRGQQVTLSCSPISGHRSVSWYQQTPGQGLQFLFEYFSETQRNKGNFPGRFSGRQFSNSRSEMNVSTLELGDSALYLCASSLASGTGLFAFGPGTRLTVT.